The clone carrying this T cell receptor beta chain occurred a few times. Its antigen is unidentified. Each CDR3 protein gets one entry after TCRdb re-called the reads with MiXCR. Here the sample spans 650,000 to 900,000 distinct CDR3 sequences, over 25% being singletons. The data were obtained in a study of T cell repertoires in cytomegalovirus infection. Losses at the gene ends were 3 bases for V and 2 bases for J; bases not matched to a gene: 6. Germline-derived CDR1 and CDR2 are ENHRY and SYGVKD. The length of the CDR3 is 15 residues. The TCR sequence derives from a human donor in good health (CMV status not recorded). Some clones in this sample may be carry-over from other donors' samples. The rearrangement uses TRBV10-3 and TRBJ1-2; 7 nucleotides match TRBD1. Specimen: cultured CD8+ T cells from PBMCs, collected from culture after CMV antigen stimulation. CDR3 residues: CAISDPTGLNYGYTF. CDR3 bases: TGTGCCATCAGTGACCCGACAGGGCTAAACTATGGCTACACCTTC.